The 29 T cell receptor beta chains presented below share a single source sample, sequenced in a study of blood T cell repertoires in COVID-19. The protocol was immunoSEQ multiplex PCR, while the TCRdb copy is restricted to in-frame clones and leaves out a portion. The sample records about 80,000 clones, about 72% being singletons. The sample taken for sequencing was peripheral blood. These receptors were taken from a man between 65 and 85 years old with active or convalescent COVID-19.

In DNA, the CDR3 is TGTGCCAGCAGTTACGTTTCGGAGACCAATCAGCCCCAGCATTTT. Amino acid sequence: CASSYVSETNQPQHF. The chain combines TRBV6-5 with TRBJ1-5; D call uncertain. V lost 2 bases and J 3 bases, leaving 11 bases between the germline ends. Germline loops: CDR1 MNHEY, CDR2 SVGAGI. This CDR3 spans 15 amino acids.

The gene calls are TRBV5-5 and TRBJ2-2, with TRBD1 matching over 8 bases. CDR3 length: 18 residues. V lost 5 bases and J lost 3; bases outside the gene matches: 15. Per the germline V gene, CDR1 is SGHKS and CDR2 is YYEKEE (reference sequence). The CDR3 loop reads CASRHHSTGTGYTGELFF. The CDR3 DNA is TGTGCCAGCAGACACCATTCAACCGGGACAGGATACACCGGGGAGCTGTTTTTT.

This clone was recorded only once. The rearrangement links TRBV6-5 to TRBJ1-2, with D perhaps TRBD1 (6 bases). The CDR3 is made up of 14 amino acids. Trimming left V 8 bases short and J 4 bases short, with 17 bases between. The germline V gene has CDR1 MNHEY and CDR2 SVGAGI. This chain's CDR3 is CASSRQGQSYGYTF. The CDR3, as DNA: TGTGCCAGCTCTCGGCAGGGACAAAGCTATGGCTACACCTTC.

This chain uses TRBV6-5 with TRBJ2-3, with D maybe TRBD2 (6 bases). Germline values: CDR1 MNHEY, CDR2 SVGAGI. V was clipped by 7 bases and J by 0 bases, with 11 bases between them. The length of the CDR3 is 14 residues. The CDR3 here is CASKGRGSTDTQYF. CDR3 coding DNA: TGTGCCAGCAAGGGGCGGGGAAGCACAGATACGCAGTATTTT.

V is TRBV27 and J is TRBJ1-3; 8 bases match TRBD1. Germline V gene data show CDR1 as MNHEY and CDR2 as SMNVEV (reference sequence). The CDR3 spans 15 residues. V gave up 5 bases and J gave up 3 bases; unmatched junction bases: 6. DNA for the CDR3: TGTGCCAGCAGTCCCGGGACAGGAGGTGGAAACACCATATATTTT. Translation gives CASSPGTGGGNTIYF.

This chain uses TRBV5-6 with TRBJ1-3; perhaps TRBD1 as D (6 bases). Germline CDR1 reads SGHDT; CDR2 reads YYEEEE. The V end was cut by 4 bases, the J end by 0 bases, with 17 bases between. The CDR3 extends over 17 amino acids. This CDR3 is CASSSPRGSISGNTIYF. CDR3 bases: TGTGCCAGCAGCAGTCCCAGGGGATCTATCTCTGGAAACACCATATATTTT.

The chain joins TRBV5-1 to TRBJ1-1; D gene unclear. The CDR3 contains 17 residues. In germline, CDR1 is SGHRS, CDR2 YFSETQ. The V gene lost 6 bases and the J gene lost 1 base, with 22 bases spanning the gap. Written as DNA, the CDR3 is TGCGCCAGCAAGGCCCTCGGAGTGGTCAAACCGAACACTGAAGCTTTCTTT. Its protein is CASKALGVVKPNTEAFF. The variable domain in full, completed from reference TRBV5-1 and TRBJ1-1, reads KAGVTQTPRYLIKTRGQQVTLSCSPISGHRSVSWYQQTPGQGLQFLFEYFSETQRNKGNFPGRFSGRQFSNSRSEMNVSTLELGDSALYLCASKALGVVKPNTEAFFGQGTRLTVV.

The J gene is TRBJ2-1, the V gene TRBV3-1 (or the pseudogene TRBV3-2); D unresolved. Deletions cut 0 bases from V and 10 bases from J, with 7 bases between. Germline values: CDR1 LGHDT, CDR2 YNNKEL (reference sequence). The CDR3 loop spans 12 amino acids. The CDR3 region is CASSQEVREQFF. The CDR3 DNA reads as TGTGCCAGCAGCCAAGAAGTGAGGGAGCAGTTCTTC.

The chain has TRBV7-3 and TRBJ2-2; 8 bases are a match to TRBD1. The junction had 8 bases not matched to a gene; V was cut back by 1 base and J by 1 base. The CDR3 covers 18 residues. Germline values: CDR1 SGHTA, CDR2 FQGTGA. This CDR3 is CASSLNPGGVGNTGELFF. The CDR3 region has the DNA TGTGCCAGCAGCTTAAATCCAGGGGGCGTCGGGAACACCGGGGAGCTGTTTTTT.

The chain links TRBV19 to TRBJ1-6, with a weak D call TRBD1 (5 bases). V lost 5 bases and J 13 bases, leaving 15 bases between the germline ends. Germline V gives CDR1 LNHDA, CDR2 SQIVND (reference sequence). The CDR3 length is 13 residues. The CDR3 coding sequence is TGTGCCAGTAGTTACGCCAGGGAGGGCCCCCTCCACTTT. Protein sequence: CASSYAREGPLHF. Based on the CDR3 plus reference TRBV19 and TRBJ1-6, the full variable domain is DGGITQSPKYLFRKEGQNVTLSCEQNLNHDAMYWYRQDPGQGLRLIYYSQIVNDFQKGDIAEGYSVSREKKESFPLTVTSAQKNPTAFYLCASSYAREGPLHFGNGTRLTVT.

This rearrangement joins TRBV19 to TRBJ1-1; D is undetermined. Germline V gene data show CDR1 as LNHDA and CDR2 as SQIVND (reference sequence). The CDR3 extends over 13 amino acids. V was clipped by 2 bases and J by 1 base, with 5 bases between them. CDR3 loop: CASSIRANTEAFF. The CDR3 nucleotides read TGTGCCAGTAGTATAAGAGCGAACACTGAAGCTTTCTTT.

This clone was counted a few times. CDR3 region: CASSSGTGNTEAFF. The CDR3 nucleotides are TGTGCCAGTAGCTCCGGGACAGGGAACACTGAAGCTTTCTTT. The rearrangement joins TRBV19 to TRBJ1-1; 8 nucleotides line up with TRBD1. The CDR3 is 14 residues long. Looked up from germline, CDR1 is LNHDA and CDR2 is SQIVND (reference sequence). Germline trimming cut 6 bases from V and 1 base from J; bases unmatched to any gene: 4.

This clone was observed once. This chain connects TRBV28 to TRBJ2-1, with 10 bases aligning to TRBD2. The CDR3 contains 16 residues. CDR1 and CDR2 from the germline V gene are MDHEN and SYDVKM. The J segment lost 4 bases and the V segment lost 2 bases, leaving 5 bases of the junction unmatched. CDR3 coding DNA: TGTGCCAGCAGTTTAGACCTAGCGGGGGTTTACAATGAGCAGTTCTTC. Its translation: CASSLDLAGVYNEQFF.

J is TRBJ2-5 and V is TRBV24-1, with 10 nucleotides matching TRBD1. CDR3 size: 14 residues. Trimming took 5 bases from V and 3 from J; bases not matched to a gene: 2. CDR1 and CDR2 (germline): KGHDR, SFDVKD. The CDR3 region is CATSAGQGKETQYF. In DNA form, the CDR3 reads TGTGCCACCAGTGCGGGACAGGGGAAAGAGACCCAGTACTTC.

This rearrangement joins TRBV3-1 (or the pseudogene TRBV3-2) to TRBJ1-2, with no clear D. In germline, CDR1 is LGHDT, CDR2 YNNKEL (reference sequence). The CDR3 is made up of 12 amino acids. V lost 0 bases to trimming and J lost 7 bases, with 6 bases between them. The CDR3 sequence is CASSQDEIGYTF. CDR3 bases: TGTGCCAGCAGCCAAGATGAGATTGGCTACACCTTC.

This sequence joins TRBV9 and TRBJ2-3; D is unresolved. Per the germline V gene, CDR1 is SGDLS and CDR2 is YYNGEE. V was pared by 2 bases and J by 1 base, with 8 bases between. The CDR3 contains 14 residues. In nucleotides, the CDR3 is TGTGCCAGCAGCGTTTCTACTGGCACAGATACGCAGTATTTT. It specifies CASSVSTGTDTQYF.

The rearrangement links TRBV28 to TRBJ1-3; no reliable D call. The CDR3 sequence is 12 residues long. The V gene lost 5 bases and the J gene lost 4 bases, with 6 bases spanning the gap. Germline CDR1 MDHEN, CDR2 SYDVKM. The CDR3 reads CASSREGNTIYF. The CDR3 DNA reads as TGTGCCAGCAGTCGCGAGGGAAACACCATATATTTT.

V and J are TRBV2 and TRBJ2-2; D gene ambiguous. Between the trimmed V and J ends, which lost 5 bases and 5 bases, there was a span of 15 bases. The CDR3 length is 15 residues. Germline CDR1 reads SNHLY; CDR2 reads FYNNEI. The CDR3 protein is CASSYTNPGTGELFF. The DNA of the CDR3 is TGTGCCAGCAGTTATACCAACCCCGGGACCGGGGAGCTGTTTTTT.

The CDR3 bases are TGTGCCAGCGGTTCCGGAAGGGCGGGGAGCCGCAATGAGCAGTTCTTC. Protein product: CASGSGRAGSRNEQFF. J is TRBJ2-1 and V is TRBV6-5, with D possibly matching TRBD2 (6 bases). CDR3 length equals 16 residues. Trimming cost V 8 bases and J 6 bases, with 23 bases left between them. From germline, CDR1 is MNHEY and CDR2 SVGAGI.

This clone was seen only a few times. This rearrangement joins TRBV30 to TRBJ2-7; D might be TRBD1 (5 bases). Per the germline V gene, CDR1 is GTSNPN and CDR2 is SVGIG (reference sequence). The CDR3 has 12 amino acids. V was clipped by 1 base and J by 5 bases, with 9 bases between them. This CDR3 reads CAWSAQGHEQYF. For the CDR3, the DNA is TGTGCCTGGAGTGCTCAGGGCCACGAGCAGTACTTC.

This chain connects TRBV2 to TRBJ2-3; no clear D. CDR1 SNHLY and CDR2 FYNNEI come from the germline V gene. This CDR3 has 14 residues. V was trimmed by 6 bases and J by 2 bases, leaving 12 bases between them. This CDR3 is CASRRRTNTDTQYF. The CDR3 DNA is TGTGCCAGCAGGCGGCGAACGAACACAGATACGCAGTATTTT.

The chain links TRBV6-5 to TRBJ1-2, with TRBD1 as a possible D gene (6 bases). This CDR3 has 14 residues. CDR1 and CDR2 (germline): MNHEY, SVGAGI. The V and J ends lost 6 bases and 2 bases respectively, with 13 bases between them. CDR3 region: CASRRRGSNYGYTF. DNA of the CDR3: TGTGCCAGCAGGCGAAGGGGGAGCAACTATGGCTACACCTTC.

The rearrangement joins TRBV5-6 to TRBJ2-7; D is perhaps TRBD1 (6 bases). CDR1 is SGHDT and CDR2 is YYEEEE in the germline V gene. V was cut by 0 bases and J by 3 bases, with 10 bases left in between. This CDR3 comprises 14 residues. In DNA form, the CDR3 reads TGTGCCAGCAGCTTGGTAGGACAGCACTACGAGCAGTACTTC. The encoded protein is CASSLVGQHYEQYF.

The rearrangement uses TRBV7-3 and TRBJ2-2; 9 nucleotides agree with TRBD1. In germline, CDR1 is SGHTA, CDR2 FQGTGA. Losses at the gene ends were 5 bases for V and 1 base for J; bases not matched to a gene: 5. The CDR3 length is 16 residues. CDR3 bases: TGTGCCAGCAGCCAACAGGGGGCAGGGAACACCGGGGAGCTGTTTTTT. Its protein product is CASSQQGAGNTGELFF.

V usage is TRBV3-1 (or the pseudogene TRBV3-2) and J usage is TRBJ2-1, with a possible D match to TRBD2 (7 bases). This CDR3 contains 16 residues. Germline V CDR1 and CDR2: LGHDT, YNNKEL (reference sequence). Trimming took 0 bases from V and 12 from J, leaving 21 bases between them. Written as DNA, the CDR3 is TGTGCCAGCAGCCAAGACCGGGGGGACATCGGAGTATCGCAGTTCTTC. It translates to CASSQDRGDIGVSQFF.

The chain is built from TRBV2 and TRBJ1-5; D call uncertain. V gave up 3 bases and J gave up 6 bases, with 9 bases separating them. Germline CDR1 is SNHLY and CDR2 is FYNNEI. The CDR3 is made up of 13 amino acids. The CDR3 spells CASSEGIGQPQHF. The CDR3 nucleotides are TGTGCCAGCAGTGAGGGCATTGGTCAGCCCCAGCATTTT.

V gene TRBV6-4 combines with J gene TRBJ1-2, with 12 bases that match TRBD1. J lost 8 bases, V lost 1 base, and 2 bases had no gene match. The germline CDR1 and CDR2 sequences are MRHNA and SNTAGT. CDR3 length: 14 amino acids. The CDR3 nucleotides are TGTGCCAGCAGTGACTTCGGGACAGGGGGCGGCTACACCTTC. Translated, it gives CASSDFGTGGGYTF.

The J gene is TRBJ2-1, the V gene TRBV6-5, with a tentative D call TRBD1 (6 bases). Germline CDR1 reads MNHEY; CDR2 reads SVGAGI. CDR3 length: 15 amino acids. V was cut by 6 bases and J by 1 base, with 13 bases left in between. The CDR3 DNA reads TGTGCCAGCAGCCTGACAGGCGTGTCCTACAATGAGCAGTTCTTC. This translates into CASSLTGVSYNEQFF.

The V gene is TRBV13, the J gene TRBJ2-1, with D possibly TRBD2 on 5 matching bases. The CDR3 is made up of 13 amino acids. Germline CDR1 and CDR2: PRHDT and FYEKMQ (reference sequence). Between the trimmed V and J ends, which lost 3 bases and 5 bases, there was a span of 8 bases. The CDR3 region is CASSFLRDNEQFF. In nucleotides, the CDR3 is TGTGCCAGCAGCTTTTTGAGGGACAATGAGCAGTTCTTC.